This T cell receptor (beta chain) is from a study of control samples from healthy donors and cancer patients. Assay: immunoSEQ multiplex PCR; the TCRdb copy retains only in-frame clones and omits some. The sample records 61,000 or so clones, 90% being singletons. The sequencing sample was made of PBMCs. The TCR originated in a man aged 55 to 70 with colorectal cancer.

The CDR3 sequence: CASSPSGGGEQYF. The CDR3 DNA follows: TGTGCCAGCAGCCCTAGCGGGGGAGGGGAGCAGTACTTC. The genes are TRBV11-2 and TRBJ2-7; 10 nucleotides align to TRBD2. The J segment lost 7 bases and the V segment lost 5 bases, leaving 5 bases of the junction unmatched. Germline CDR1 and CDR2: SGHAT and FQNNGV. The CDR3 has 13 amino acids.